One sample yielded the 24 T cell receptor beta chains listed below, sequenced in a study of T cell changes during pregnancy in multiple sclerosis. Using immunoSEQ multiplex PCR, the repertoire was profiled, and TCRdb retains in-frame clones only, with some absent. The table has more than 35,000 clones, 85% to 90% seen once. Here the sequenced sample was CD8+ T cells from peripheral blood mononuclear cells, taken after pregnancy. These receptors were obtained from a female donor in good health, enrolled as a control in a pregnancy study.

This clone was seen more than once but under ten times. V gene TRBV5-6 combines with J gene TRBJ1-1; D uncertain. Germline CDR1 reads SGHDT; CDR2 reads YYEEEE. Trimming stripped 2 bases from V and 4 bases from J, with 3 bases between. The CDR3 runs to 11 residues. CDR3 residues: CASSFGTEAFF. The DNA of the CDR3 is TGTGCCAGCAGCTTCGGCACTGAAGCTTTCTTT. Variable domain in full (rest from reference TRBV5-6 and TRBJ1-1): DAGVTQSPTHLIKTRGQQVTLRCSPKSGHDTVSWYQQALGQGPQFIFQYYEEEERQRGNFPDRFSGHQFPNYSSELNVNALLLGDSALYLCASSFGTEAFFGQGTRLTVV.

The chain has TRBV14 and TRBJ1-1; no clear D. CDR1 and CDR2 (germline): SGHDN, FVKESK. The CDR3 is 14 residues long. Between the trimmed V and J ends, which lost 4 bases and 0 bases, there was a span of 9 bases. The CDR3 region has the DNA TGTGCCAGCAGCCCTCGGGAGATGAACACTGAAGCTTTCTTT. Its translation is CASSPREMNTEAFF. The variable domain in full, completed from reference TRBV14 and TRBJ1-1, reads EAGVTQFPSHSVIEKGQTVTLRCDPISGHDNLYWYRRVMGKEIKFLLHFVKESKQDESGMPNNRFLAERTGGTYSTLKVQPAELEDSGVYFCASSPREMNTEAFFGQGTRLTVV.

The chain employs TRBV9 and TRBJ2-3, with 7 bases matching TRBD2. The CDR3 is made up of 15 amino acids. CDR1 is SGDLS and CDR2 is YYNGEE in the germline V gene. V lost 0 bases to trimming and J lost 4 bases; unmatched junction nucleotides: 5. The CDR3 protein is CASSVAGGWADTQYF. The CDR3 DNA is TGTGCCAGCAGCGTAGCGGGGGGTTGGGCAGATACGCAGTATTTT.

The chain employs TRBV29-1 and TRBJ1-2; possible D gene TRBD1, 6 bases. The CDR3 totals 12 residues. Germline-derived CDR1 and CDR2 are SQVTM and ANQGSEA. Trimming removed 4 bases at V and 7 bases at J, with 13 bases between. Written as DNA, the CDR3 is TGCAGCGTTGCGGGGGGCGGAATTGGCTACACCTTC. It is translated as CSVAGGGIGYTF.

This clone was counted a single time. The gene calls are TRBV4-3 and TRBJ2-1; D may be TRBD2 (6 bases). Germline lookup yields CDR1 LGHNA and CDR2 YSLEER. Trimming shortened V by 0 bases and J by 6 bases, and 15 bases separated the two germline ends. This CDR3 is built from 16 residues. The CDR3 is CASSQDRGVTSNEQFF. CDR3 in DNA: TGCGCCAGCAGCCAAGATAGAGGGGTGACTAGCAATGAGCAGTTCTTC.

The chain joins TRBV6-6 to TRBJ1-5, with D maybe TRBD1 (5 bases). In germline, CDR1 is MNHNY, CDR2 SVGAGI (reference sequence). CDR3 length: 14 amino acids. The V end lost 2 bases, the J end lost 4 bases, and 9 bases lay between the germline ends. This CDR3 is CASSYIGGNQPQHF. The CDR3 nucleotides read TGTGCCAGCAGTTACATTGGGGGGAATCAGCCCCAGCATTTT.

The chain links TRBV6-6 to TRBJ1-1; 8 bases agree with TRBD1. CDR3 length equals 15 residues. The germline V gene encodes CDR1 MNHNY and CDR2 SVGAGI (reference sequence). V lost 3 bases, J lost 1 base, and 4 bases stayed unmatched. The CDR3 loop reads CASSYIGQGNTEAFF. CDR3 bases: TGTGCCAGCAGTTATATTGGACAGGGGAACACTGAAGCTTTCTTT.

The rearrangement joins TRBV13 to TRBJ1-1; the D is unclear. The CDR3 consists of 14 residues. V was shortened by 3 bases and J by 1 base, with 9 bases between the two germline ends. The germline V gene encodes CDR1 PRHDT and CDR2 FYEKMQ (reference sequence). CDR3 sequence (DNA): TGTGCCAGCAGCTTGCCCACGGGGAACACTGAAGCTTTCTTT. It codes for CASSLPTGNTEAFF.

J is TRBJ1-2 and V is TRBV27; D may be TRBD1 (6 bases). Germline V CDR1 and CDR2: MNHEY, SMNVEV (reference sequence). Trimming took off 2 bases at V and 7 bases at J, with 17 bases between the two ends. This CDR3 spans 15 amino acids. The CDR3 reads CASSLISQGPGGYTF. The CDR3 nucleotides read TGTGCCAGCAGTTTAATTTCGCAGGGGCCTGGTGGCTACACCTTC.

In this sample, this clone turned up once. The genes are TRBV19 and TRBJ2-7, with 11 bases lining up with TRBD2. With V trimmed by 7 bases and J by 2 bases, 7 bases remained unmatched. Germline lookup yields CDR1 LNHDA and CDR2 SQIVND (reference sequence). The CDR3 has 15 residues. CDR3 in amino acids: CASTPTSGATYEQYF. Written as DNA, the CDR3 is TGTGCCAGTACCCCGACTAGCGGGGCTACCTACGAGCAGTACTTC.

CDR3: CATSGWPGTGSSYEQFF. DNA for the CDR3: TGTGCCACTAGTGGTTGGCCCGGGACAGGGTCCTCTTATGAGCAGTTCTTC. The chain recombines TRBV12-5 with TRBJ2-1; 9 bases match TRBD1. This CDR3 comprises 17 residues. Looked up from germline, CDR1 is LGHNT and CDR2 is FRNRAP. Together with reference TRBV12-5 and TRBJ2-1, the CDR3 gives the full variable domain: DARVTQTPRHKVTEMGQEVTMRCQPILGHNTVFWYRQTMMQGLELLAYFRNRAPLDDSGMPKDRFSAEMPDATLATLKIQPSEPRDSAVYFCATSGWPGTGSSYEQFFGPGTRLTVL.

The chain combines TRBV9 with TRBJ2-7; D might be TRBD2 (5 bases). The V gene's germline CDR1 is SGDLS and CDR2 YYNGEE. The CDR3 loop spans 13 amino acids. Trimming shortened V by 0 bases and J by 4 bases, and 8 bases separated the two germline ends. The CDR3 reads CASSVGLAYEQYF. In nucleotides, the CDR3 is TGTGCCAGCAGCGTAGGGCTAGCTTACGAGCAGTACTTC.

As to this clone: One end of the junction is discordant with germline, which a read error may explain. The CDR3 DNA is TGTGCTAGCAGCTTAGAGGTTAGCCCTTACAATGAGCAGTTCTTC. Amino acid sequence: CASSLEVSPYNEQFF. This chain connects TRBV7-7 to TRBJ2-1; no reliable D call. Germline CDR1 SSHAT, CDR2 FNYEAQ (reference sequence). The CDR3 is 15 amino acids. The full variable domain, rest sourced from reference TRBV7-7 and TRBJ2-1, is GAGVSQSPRYKVTKRGQDVTLRCDPISSHATLYWYQQALGQGPEFLTYFNYEAQPDKSGLPSDRFSAERPEGSISTLTIQRTEQRDSAMYRCASSLEVSPYNEQFFGPGTRLTVL.

This sequence joins TRBV5-8 and TRBJ1-5; D is undetermined. Germline CDR1 and CDR2: SGHTS and YDEGEE. The CDR3 runs to 11 residues. The V and J ends lost 6 bases and 4 bases respectively, with 5 bases between them. CDR3 in DNA: TGTGCCAGCACAATTAATCAGCCCCAGCATTTT. Amino acids: CASTINQPQHF.

V usage is TRBV6-1 and J usage is TRBJ1-3; D is ambiguous. This CDR3 region has 14 residues. Germline V gives CDR1 MNHNS, CDR2 SASEGT. Trimming pared 6 bases from V and 3 bases from J, leaving 12 bases between. In DNA, the CDR3 is TGTGCCAGCAGGCTTGAGGGCCATGGAAACACCATATATTTT. Encoded protein: CASRLEGHGNTIYF.

J is TRBJ1-5 and V is TRBV6-6; 9 bases map to TRBD1. This CDR3 has 12 amino acids. The germline CDR1 and CDR2 sequences are MNHNY and SVGAGI (reference sequence). The CDR3 DNA sequence: TGTGCGGGACAGGGCGGGAATCAGCCCCAGCATTTT. This codes for CAGQGGNQPQHF.

V and J are TRBV4-2 and TRBJ2-7, with D possibly being TRBD1 (7 bases). Trimming cost V 0 bases and J 3 bases, with 15 bases left between them. In germline, CDR1 is LGHNA, CDR2 YNFKEQ. This CDR3 has 16 amino acids. The CDR3, as DNA: TGTGCCAGCAGCCAAGAAGGAGGGGGCGGTGGCTACGAGCAGTACTTC. It is translated as CASSQEGGGGGYEQYF.

V usage is TRBV5-8 and J usage is TRBJ1-2; 8 nucleotides agree with TRBD1. V shed 0 bases, J shed 5 bases, and the junction held 3 bases outside the gene matches. CDR1 and CDR2 from the germline V gene are SGHTS and YDEGEE. CDR3 size: 14 residues. Here the CDR3 DNA reads TGTGCCAGCAGCTTGGGCAGGGGGCTTTATGGCTACACCTTC. It specifies CASSLGRGLYGYTF.

The V call is TRBV25-1, the J call TRBJ1-4; 9 bases fit TRBD1. Trimming at V came to 6 bases and at J to 8 bases, leaving 10 bases not matched to a gene. CDR3 length equals 15 residues. Germline assignment: CDR1 MGHDK and CDR2 SYGVNS. CDR3 DNA sequence: TGTGCCAGCAGGGATACAGGGGGCTCAGAGGAAAAACTGTTTTTT. This sequence encodes CASRDTGGSEEKLFF.

V usage is TRBV4-3 and J usage is TRBJ1-1; D is unclear. This CDR3 spans 15 amino acids. Germline V gene lookup returns CDR1 LGHNA and CDR2 YSLEER. Trimming took off 0 bases at V and 5 bases at J, with 13 bases between the two ends. The CDR3 loop reads CASSQDRGLRTEAFF. CDR3 in DNA: TGCGCCAGCAGCCAAGACCGGGGTCTGCGGACTGAAGCTTTCTTT.

V gene TRBV28 combines with J gene TRBJ1-2; D perhaps matches TRBD1 (5 bases). The length of the CDR3 is 9 residues. The V end was cut by 8 bases, the J end by 8 bases, with 6 bases between. Germline V lookup: CDR1 MDHEN, CDR2 SYDVKM. The CDR3 loop reads CASGGGYTF. In DNA, the CDR3 is TGTGCCAGCGGGGGGGGCTACACCTTC.

J is TRBJ2-5 and V is TRBV5-1; TRBD1 is a possible D gene (7 bases). The CDR3 is made up of 17 amino acids. V lost 4 bases and J 3 bases, leaving 22 bases between the germline ends. Germline V gives CDR1 SGHRS, CDR2 YFSETQ. CDR3 in amino acids: CASSSEPGLRGEETQYF. In nucleotides, the CDR3 is TGCGCCAGCAGCAGCGAACCGGGTCTCAGGGGGGAAGAGACCCAGTACTTC.

This chain connects TRBV7-6 to TRBJ2-3; D might be TRBD1 (5 bases). The V gene lost 1 base and the J gene lost 4 bases, with 6 bases spanning the gap. Germline CDR1 SGHVS, CDR2 FNYEAQ. The CDR3 length is 13 residues. For the CDR3, the DNA is TGTGCCAGCAGCTTAGAAGGGGCAGATACGCAGTATTTT. This encodes CASSLEGADTQYF.

The chain employs TRBV29-1 and TRBJ2-2; perhaps TRBD2 as D (5 bases). Germline lookup yields CDR1 SQVTM and CDR2 ANQGSEA. CDR3 length: 12 amino acids. V gave up 7 bases and J gave up 7 bases, with 13 bases separating them. CDR3 DNA sequence: TGCAGCGGTCTACTGGGGAGCGGGGAGCTGTTTTTT. The encoded protein is CSGLLGSGELFF.